The following is a TCR beta chain sequence with its context. This clone was counted only a few times. Its antigen is currently not known. With a mouse as the source, gene names and germline sequences are drawn from the mouse. The CDR3 end is not reached by the read, which stops 1 residue before it; the germline J gene fills it in. From its cysteine to its phenylalanine, the CDR3 spans 15 amino acids. The 42 bases shown cover part of the CDR3, and their frame starts at base 1. As encoded in the germline V gene, CDR1 is SGHDT while CDR2 is FRDEAV. The germline V end is reduced by 4 bases and the J end by 3 bases; junction bases left unmatched: 5. The data are from a study of tissue T cells after allogeneic stem cell transplantation (dated by TCRdb to between 2022 and 2023). About the study as a whole: The study profiled TCR beta repertoires in many tissues obtained from research autopsies of patients with and without GVHD, and also in mouse models of GVHD. The human part of the study was a prospective observational study with no blinding and no randomization. General findings and caveats noted by the study authors: Which tissue TCRs were alloreactive or antigen-specific was not determined in the study, and some of the clones might have been host cells that persisted. The patient cohort was small and varied clinically, and sampling depth was recognized as a limitation. Not many T cell clones showed up in more than one patient, yet clustering based on motifs uncovered repertoire signatures that were shared across patients in a tissue-specific way. Within patients, how anatomically similar the tissues were was a key factor in shaping TCR repertoire composition, regardless of disease or transplant status. In both patients and mice, T cells from blood and spleen picked up only a limited part of the TCR repertoire that was detected in tissues.

Libraries were built with the immunoSEQ multiplex PCR assay. Adaptive Biotechnologies performed the TCRbeta CDR3 sequencing at survey depth and reported CDR3 sequences, V/J genes, productive frequency and template counts. Amplification of TCR beta CDR3 regions started from genomic DNA instead of RNA. Processing in the source paper ran as follows. Jensen-Shannon divergence served to quantify pairwise repertoire overlap between tissues, with 0 meaning identical and 1 meaning complete divergence. Tissues were clustered by single-linkage agglomerative hierarchical clustering of pairwise JSD values, and the clustering results were displayed as dendrograms. GLIPH2 was applied to all patient samples using simulation_depth 1000, kmer_min_depth 3, and cdr3_length_cutoff 8, and only groups with more than two unique CDR3s were retained. In a standardized tissue-overlap score, Jaccard GLIPH-group overlap across patients was extrapolated to a standard repertoire size of 1000 clones. Associations of diversity with clinical or experimental variables used linear mixed-effect models with tissue fixed effects and individual random effects. TCRdb's version of the immuneACCESS table is confined to in-frame rearrangements and falls short of the full clone set. An unresolved V gene accounts for under half of the shortfall where checked; the remainder is of unknown origin. Clone size and the V and J calls come from that table; the DNA yielded D and trimming. The sample table contains approximately 9,000 clones; only one count was recorded for under 55% of them. Of the sample, around 7.4% falls within the top ten clones.

Read against the paper, the sample's time point label means: mouse harvest day 7 after allogeneic transplant. Mouse grafts consisting of 10^7 T-cell-depleted bone marrow cells combined with 10^6 splenic CD5+ T cells were administered by tail vein injection. Mouse GVHD was modeled in a major MHC-mismatch B6 (H2b) into BALB/c (H2d) model, with tissues profiled at day 7 or 14. On day 7 or 14 post-transplant, mouse tissues and retro-orbital blood were harvested with separate sterile tools for each animal, and livers were flushed beforehand. Before genomic DNA isolation with the DNeasy Blood & Tissue Kit, mouse tissues were minced using razor blades in buffered saline.

This chain is built from TRBV14 and TRBJ2-1; TRBD1 matches 9 bases in the middle. Sequencing was done on a sample of gut tissue. The TCR originated in a female BALB/c mouse given C57BL/6 T cells with graft-versus-host disease after an allogeneic hematopoietic cell transplant. The covered CDR3 bases are TGTGCCAGCAGTAGGGCGGGACAGGGCTATGCTGAGCAGTTC. It translates as CASSRAGQGYAEQF. The CDR3 reads in full as CASSRAGQGYAEQFF.